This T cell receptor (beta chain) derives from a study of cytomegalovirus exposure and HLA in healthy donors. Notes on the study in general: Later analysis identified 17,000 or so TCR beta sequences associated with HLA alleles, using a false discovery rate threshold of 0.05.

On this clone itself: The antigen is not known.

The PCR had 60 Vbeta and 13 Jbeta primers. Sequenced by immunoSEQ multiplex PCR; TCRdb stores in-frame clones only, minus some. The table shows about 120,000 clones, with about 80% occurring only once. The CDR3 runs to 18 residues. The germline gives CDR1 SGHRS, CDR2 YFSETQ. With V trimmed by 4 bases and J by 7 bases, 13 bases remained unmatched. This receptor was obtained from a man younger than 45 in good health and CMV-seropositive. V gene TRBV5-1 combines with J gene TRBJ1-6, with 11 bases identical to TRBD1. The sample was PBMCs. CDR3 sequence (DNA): TGCGCCAGCAGCCCAGATAGAGGGACAGGGGGTAGGAATTCACCCCTCCACTTT. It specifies CASSPDRGTGGRNSPLHF.